Below are 9 T cell receptor beta chains sequenced from a single sample in a study of T cell changes during pregnancy in multiple sclerosis. Here immunoSEQ multiplex PCR was the method, and the copy in TCRdb shows in-frame clones only, minus some. The sample lists some 95,000 clones; about 92% were seen once. The sequenced sample was peripheral blood, obtained in the first trimester of pregnancy. The receptors stem from a female donor with multiple sclerosis, enrolled in a pregnancy study.

The chain has TRBV7-2 and TRBJ2-7; TRBD1 aligns across 8 bases. J gave up 4 bases and V 5 bases, and 10 bases lay outside the gene matches. The CDR3 runs 15 residues. CDR1 SGHTA and CDR2 FQGNSA come from the germline V gene. The CDR3 nucleotides read TGTGCCAGCAGCATGGACAGGGCTGGGGTGTACGAGCAGTACTTC. Amino acid sequence: CASSMDRAGVYEQYF.

The chain uses TRBV21-1 and TRBJ1-2; the DNA was not used to check the table's D call, TRBD1. TRBV21-1 constitutes a pseudogene. There are 13 residues in the CDR3. This CDR3 is CASSPTGYCSYTF. CDR3 bases: TGTGCCAGCTCCCCGACAGGGTATTGTAGCTACACCTTC.

The gene calls are TRBV9 and TRBJ2-1; 10 nucleotides line up with TRBD2. The trim removed 4 bases at V and 6 bases at J, leaving 7 bases unmatched. This CDR3 has 15 amino acids. Germline loops: CDR1 SGDLS, CDR2 YYNGEE. The CDR3 DNA is TGTGCCAGCAGCCCAGGACTAGCGGTCTTCAATGAGCAGTTCTTC. Its protein is CASSPGLAVFNEQFF. Combining the CDR3 with reference TRBV9 and TRBJ2-1 gives the whole variable domain DSGVTQTPKHLITATGQRVTLRCSPRSGDLSVYWYQQSLDQGLQFLIQYYNGEERAKGNILERFSAQQFPDLHSELNLSSLELGDSALYFCASSPGLAVFNEQFFGPGTRLTVL.

This clone was detected only a few times. This chain links TRBV7-2 with TRBJ2-1; 9 bases fit TRBD1. V was clipped by 5 bases and J by 4 bases; unmatched bases: 9. CDR1 and CDR2 from the germline V gene are SGHTA and FQGNSA. CDR3 length: 16 amino acids. As DNA, the CDR3 is TGTGCCAGCAGCCTGTGGACAGGGGTGGGATACAATGAGCAGTTCTTC. Translation: CASSLWTGVGYNEQFF.

The rearrangement uses TRBV18 and TRBJ2-7, with 10 positions matching TRBD2. The CDR3 is 15 residues long. Germline V gene lookup returns CDR1 KGHSH and CDR2 LQKENI. V dropped 1 base and J dropped 4; count of bases not matched to a gene: 4. Here the CDR3 DNA reads TGTGCCAGCTCACCACTCCCGACTAGCGGGTACGAGCAGTACTTC. Residues: CASSPLPTSGYEQYF.

CDR3 protein: CASSAPWRQETQYF. The CDR3 coding sequence is TGTGCCAGCAGTGCCCCCTGGAGGCAAGAGACCCAGTACTTC. The chain recombines TRBV2 with TRBJ2-5, with D tentatively TRBD2 (5 bases). V gave up 4 bases and J gave up 2 bases, with 11 bases separating them. From germline, CDR1 is SNHLY and CDR2 FYNNEI. This CDR3 is built from 14 residues.

The chain combines TRBV19 with TRBJ2-5, with 7 bases aligning to TRBD1. With 6 bases clipped from V and 5 bases from J, the junction kept 15 bases outside the gene matches. CDR3 length: 16 amino acids. The germline V gene encodes CDR1 LNHDA and CDR2 SQIVND (reference sequence). CDR3 in DNA: TGTGCCAGTAGAGACCTACAGGGGTCCGACGTGGAGACCCAGTACTTC. This encodes CASRDLQGSDVETQYF.

The chain is built from TRBV7-2 and TRBJ1-2; the D gene is possibly TRBD1 (5 bases). The CDR3 is 13 amino acids. Trimming stripped 1 base from V and 8 bases from J, with 11 bases between. Germline assignment: CDR1 SGHTA and CDR2 FQGNSA. CDR3 DNA sequence: TGTGCCAGCAGCTTAGGGACATTAGTGGGCTACACCTTC. This sequence encodes CASSLGTLVGYTF.

This clone turned up a few times. CDR3 coding DNA: TGCGCCAGCAGCAGGGTCGGGACAGGGGGAAAGGGGAACACTGAAGCTTTCTTT. Translated: CASSRVGTGGKGNTEAFF. J is TRBJ1-1 and V is TRBV5-1; TRBD1 matches 11 bases. Germline V gene sequence: CDR1 SGHRS, CDR2 YFSETQ. V was pared by 4 bases and J by 1 base, with 12 bases of the junction left unmatched. There are 18 residues in the CDR3.